This T cell receptor beta chain was recorded in a study of cytomegalovirus exposure and HLA in healthy donors. Study conclusions and caveats: In a later analysis, TCR association rates varied by HLA locus: DRB1 most, HLA-C fewest. Donor immune exposure was known only as CMV serostatus.

Of note for this clone: The antigen is unknown.

The PCR contained 60 Vbeta and 13 Jbeta primers. The table came from immunoSEQ multiplex PCR; TCRdb's copy has only in-frame clones and leaves some out. This table holds 60,000 to 70,000 clones, around three quarters found once. The TCR originated in a man aged 18-30 years in good health and CMV-seropositive. The source material was PBMCs.

The CDR3 region has the DNA TGCGCCAGCAGTGACGGAGGGACAGGGTCCTACGAGCAGTACTTC. Encoded protein: CASSDGGTGSYEQYF. The chain couples TRBV10-2 to TRBJ2-7; the match to TRBD1 covers 9 bases. The CDR3 is 15 residues long. Germline CDR1 WSHSY, CDR2 SAAADI. The V segment lost 3 bases and the J segment 1 base; nucleotides outside the gene matches: 4.